Each of the 27 T cell receptor beta chains below was sequenced from the same sample in a study of blood T cell repertoires in COVID-19. TCRdb keeps only in-frame clones here, not all; method: immunoSEQ multiplex PCR. The table records 250,000 to 350,000 clones, 90% of them present only once. The specimen was PBMCs or T cells enriched from blood (not recorded which). The origin of the receptors is a woman in her twenties or thirties who had recovered from COVID-19.

The V call is TRBV29-1, the J call TRBJ1-6; D not resolved. Germline CDR1 SQVTM, CDR2 ANQGSEA. Trimming removed 7 bases at V and 6 bases at J, with 25 bases between. This CDR3 comprises 17 residues. The CDR3, as DNA: TGCAGCGGAAACGGGGTAGGCGACCCAGATTTTAATTCACCCCTCCACTTT. Protein: CSGNGVGDPDFNSPLHF.

The chain is built from TRBV5-1 and TRBJ2-5; a weak D match, TRBD1 (6 bases). This CDR3 is built from 14 residues. Trimming removed 4 bases from V and 1 base from J, with 11 bases in between. Germline V gene sequence: CDR1 SGHRS, CDR2 YFSETQ. This CDR3 reads CASSTGHFQETQYF. The CDR3 coding sequence is TGCGCCAGCAGCACGGGACATTTCCAAGAGACCCAGTACTTC.

This chain uses TRBV9 with TRBJ2-1; the D is unclear. Trimming left V 2 bases short and J 9 bases short, with 9 bases between. The CDR3 loop spans 12 amino acids. Per germline, CDR1 SGDLS and CDR2 YYNGEE. The CDR3 reads CASSVSSSEQFF. The CDR3 coding sequence is TGTGCCAGCAGCGTTTCTTCCAGTGAGCAGTTCTTC.

The CDR3, as DNA: TGTGCCAGCAGTGACGACAGTTTTGTAGCTTTCTTT. Translating gives CASSDDSFVAFF. The gene calls are TRBV25-1 and TRBJ1-1; possible D gene TRBD1, 5 bases. The CDR3 extends over 12 amino acids. Germline loops: CDR1 MGHDK, CDR2 SYGVNS. V was clipped by 3 bases and J by 10 bases, with 12 bases between them. The full variable domain, with the rest looked up from reference TRBV25-1 and TRBJ1-1, is EADIYQTPRYLVIGTGKKITLECSQTMGHDKMYWYQQDPGMELHLIHYSYGVNSTEKGDLSSESTVSRIRTEHFPLTLESARPSHTSQYLCASSDDSFVAFFGQGTRLTVV.

The rearrangement joins TRBV27 to TRBJ2-7, with D perhaps matching TRBD2 (5 bases). There are 13 residues in the CDR3. Germline CDR1 is MNHEY and CDR2 is SMNVEV (reference sequence). Trimming took 2 bases from V and 7 from J, leaving 12 bases between them. Here the CDR3 DNA reads TGTGCCAGCAGTTTAGTGGACTCACAAGAGCAGTACTTC. Translated, it gives CASSLVDSQEQYF.

The chain links TRBV12-3 or TRBV12-4 to TRBJ1-2; perhaps TRBD1 as D (6 bases). Between the trimmed V and J ends, which lost 3 bases and 5 bases, there was a span of 10 bases. The CDR3 covers 13 residues. CDR3 DNA: TGTGCCAGCAGTTTCAAACAGGGTTATGGCTACACCTTC. It encodes CASSFKQGYGYTF.

Concerning this clone itself: One end of the junction does not line up with germline, which may come from a read error. This chain joins TRBV28 and TRBJ2-2, with TRBD2 matching over 12 bases. This CDR3 comprises 15 residues. Germline V lookup: CDR1 MDHEN, CDR2 SYDVKM. CDR3 DNA: TGTGCCAGCAGGAGACTAGCGGGAGAAGTCCGGGGAGCTGTTTTT. Amino acid sequence: CASRRLAGEVRGAVF.

The V call is TRBV11-2, the J call TRBJ2-2, with D unresolved. V was trimmed by 0 bases and J by 4 bases, leaving 9 bases between them. The CDR3 loop spans 15 amino acids. Germline CDR1 reads SGHAT; CDR2 reads FQNNGV. CDR3 nucleotide sequence: TGTGCCAGCAGCTTAGATACGTCAGGCACCGGGGAGCTGTTTTTT. Residues: CASSLDTSGTGELFF.

The rearrangement joins TRBV4-3 to TRBJ1-2; a weak D match, TRBD1 (6 bases). This CDR3 is built from 14 residues. Germline-derived CDR1 and CDR2 are LGHNA and YSLEER. Trimming stripped 0 bases from V and 6 bases from J, with 11 bases between. CDR3 in amino acids: CASSQDDRLNGYTF. The CDR3 DNA sequence: TGCGCCAGCAGCCAAGATGACAGGTTAAATGGCTACACCTTC.

The J gene is TRBJ1-1, the V gene TRBV6-5; tentative D call: TRBD1 (6 bases). The CDR3 consists of 14 residues. The V gene's germline CDR1 is MNHEY and CDR2 SVGAGI. V shed 7 bases and J shed 4 bases, with 16 bases lying between them. CDR3 sequence (DNA): TGTGCCAGCACCGATGGACAGTGGCGCACTGAAGCTTTCTTT. Its protein is CASTDGQWRTEAFF.

This chain connects TRBV30 to TRBJ1-1; possibly TRBD1 for D (5 bases). Germline-derived CDR1 and CDR2 are GTSNPN and SVGIG (reference sequence). The ends were cut back, 2 bases at V and 5 bases at J, with 18 bases in the middle. CDR3 length equals 15 residues. The DNA of the CDR3 is TGTGCCTGGAGTAAGTGGGGGGGAAGACTAACTGAAGCTTTCTTT. Its translation is CAWSKWGGRLTEAFF.

The chain joins TRBV5-4 to TRBJ2-3, with 11 bases fitting TRBD2. Looked up from germline, CDR1 is SGHNT and CDR2 is YYREEE (reference sequence). This CDR3 has 19 residues. V was pared by 3 bases and J by 2 bases, with 14 bases of the junction left unmatched. CDR3 protein: CASSSPASGLAAITDTQYF. The CDR3 nucleotides read TGTGCCAGCAGCTCCCCGGCTTCGGGACTAGCGGCAATCACAGATACGCAGTATTTT.

The rearrangement links TRBV19 to TRBJ2-7; D gene uncertain. Trimming cost V 3 bases and J 1 base, with 7 bases left between them. The CDR3 has 13 residues. Per germline, CDR1 LNHDA and CDR2 SQIVND (reference sequence). The chain's CDR3 is CASSMQKSYEQYF. Here the CDR3 DNA reads TGTGCCAGTAGTATGCAGAAATCCTACGAGCAGTACTTC.

The chain couples TRBV6-5 to TRBJ2-7; TRBD2 agrees at 12 bases. With V trimmed by 5 bases and J by 4 bases, 6 bases remained unmatched. Germline CDR1 reads MNHEY; CDR2 reads SVGAGI. The CDR3 spans 15 residues. The CDR3 nucleotides are TGTGCCAGCAGTCCCAGTACTAGCGGGAGGTACGAGCAGTACTTC. Protein sequence: CASSPSTSGRYEQYF.

The rearrangement uses TRBV5-1 and TRBJ1-6, with a tentative D call TRBD1 (5 bases). The CDR3 loop spans 14 amino acids. The germline gives CDR1 SGHRS, CDR2 YFSETQ. The V end lost 4 bases, the J end lost 10 bases, and 15 bases lay between the germline ends. CDR3 region: CASSPGTGDSPLHF. Here the CDR3 DNA reads TGCGCCAGCAGCCCCGGGACGGGAGACTCACCCCTCCACTTT.

V is TRBV11-2 and J is TRBJ1-2; D is ambiguous. This CDR3 has 12 residues. V gave up 3 bases and J gave up 4 bases, with 6 bases separating them. Germline assignment: CDR1 SGHAT and CDR2 FQNNGV. CDR3 region: CASSFGGYGYTF. In DNA, the CDR3 is TGTGCCAGCAGCTTCGGTGGCTATGGCTACACCTTC.

This chain connects TRBV6-5 to TRBJ2-1, with 9 nucleotides matching TRBD2. Trimming removed 4 bases from V and 8 bases from J; junction bases left unmatched: 9. This CDR3 comprises 15 residues. CDR1 is MNHEY and CDR2 is SVGAGI in the germline V gene. CDR3 in DNA: TGTGCCAGCAGTTCTATTAGCGGGAGTGGCTATGAGCAGTTCTTC. This gives the protein CASSSISGSGYEQFF.

J is TRBJ1-4 and V is TRBV3-1 (or the pseudogene TRBV3-2), with 8 bases lining up with TRBD1. Trimming removed 4 bases from V and 5 bases from J; junction bases left unmatched: 6. The CDR3 has 15 amino acids. Germline CDR1 reads LGHDT; CDR2 reads YNNKEL (reference sequence). The CDR3 reads CASSPPGTGNEKLFF. The CDR3, as DNA: TGTGCCAGCAGCCCCCCTGGGACAGGAAATGAAAAACTGTTTTTT.

This chain uses TRBV30 with TRBJ1-2; no definite D call. The CDR3 covers 12 residues. V shed 0 bases and J shed 4 bases, with 6 bases lying between them. Germline CDR1 GTSNPN, CDR2 SVGIG (reference sequence). In DNA, the CDR3 is TGTGCCTGGAGTGTAGAGAGCTATGGCTACACCTTC. Translated, it gives CAWSVESYGYTF.

The chain couples TRBV18 to TRBJ1-5, with D unclear. Germline loops: CDR1 KGHSH, CDR2 LQKENI. Trimming pared 3 bases from V and 3 bases from J, leaving 9 bases between. This CDR3 region has 14 residues. The CDR3 sequence is CASSPKQTNQPQHF. The CDR3 nucleotides are TGTGCCAGCTCACCTAAACAGACCAATCAGCCCCAGCATTTT.

This clone occurred once. The limits of the CDR3 on the DNA are not certain, so only TCRdb's listed CDR3 is given. J is TRBJ2-2 and V is TRBV28; the table's D gene call, TRBD2, was not cross checked with the DNA. The CDR3 length is 15 residues, termini included. Germline V gene sequence: CDR1 MDHEN, CDR2 SYDVKM. CDR3 sequence reads: CASSYEAFGAGELFF.

The chain recombines TRBV6-5 with TRBJ1-2; 10 bases match TRBD1. Trimming cost V 2 bases and J 8 bases; bases outside gene matches: 11. Per the germline V gene, CDR1 is MNHEY and CDR2 is SVGAGI. This CDR3 has 16 amino acids. The CDR3 DNA follows: TGTGCCAGCAGTTACCTGGGGACAGGGGTAGAAGGCGGCTACACCTTC. Protein: CASSYLGTGVEGGYTF.

This clone has a single count. The chain recombines TRBV24-1 with TRBJ1-1, with unresolved D. V was clipped by 3 bases and J by 0 bases, with 28 bases between them. The CDR3 has 21 amino acids. Germline CDR1 reads KGHDR; CDR2 reads SFDVKD. The CDR3: CATSDDDRPQITLGMNTEAFF. CDR3 in DNA: TGTGCCACCAGTGATGATGACCGCCCCCAGATCACCTTGGGCATGAACACTGAAGCTTTCTTT.

The chain has TRBV6-5 and TRBJ2-1; D may be TRBD2 (5 bases). The CDR3 spans 12 residues. Germline CDR1 MNHEY, CDR2 SVGAGI. V lost 6 bases and J 9 bases, leaving 12 bases between the germline ends. The chain's CDR3 is CASSSGDPEQFF. The CDR3 DNA follows: TGTGCCAGCAGCTCCGGGGATCCTGAGCAGTTCTTC.

This chain links TRBV29-1 with TRBJ2-7, with 8 positions matching TRBD2. The length of the CDR3 is 15 residues. Germline lookup yields CDR1 SQVTM and CDR2 ANQGSEA. J was trimmed by 3 bases and V by 4 bases; bases with no gene match: 11. The CDR3, as DNA: TGCAGCGTTGGTGTCCGAAGCGGGAGTCTCTACGAGCAGTACTTC. As protein: CSVGVRSGSLYEQYF.

The chain links TRBV6-5 to TRBJ2-3; TRBD2 aligns across 8 bases. The junction had 11 bases not matched to a gene; V was cut back by 8 bases and J by 4 bases. This CDR3 region has 15 residues. Germline CDR1 MNHEY, CDR2 SVGAGI. The CDR3 DNA follows: TGTGCCAGCCTTGAGAGCGGGAGTCCGTCAGATACGCAGTATTTT. It translates to CASLESGSPSDTQYF.

The CDR3 bases are TGTGCCTGGAGTCCTCGGGGCAGGGGGCACGTGGCTGGGGCCAACGTCCTGACTTTC. Its translation: CAWSPRGRGHVAGANVLTF. The V and J genes are TRBV30 and TRBJ2-6; 8 nucleotides match TRBD1. Germline values: CDR1 GTSNPN, CDR2 SVGIG (reference sequence). This CDR3 has 19 amino acids. The V gene end was trimmed by 2 bases and the J gene end by 2 bases; junction bases not matched to a gene: 14.